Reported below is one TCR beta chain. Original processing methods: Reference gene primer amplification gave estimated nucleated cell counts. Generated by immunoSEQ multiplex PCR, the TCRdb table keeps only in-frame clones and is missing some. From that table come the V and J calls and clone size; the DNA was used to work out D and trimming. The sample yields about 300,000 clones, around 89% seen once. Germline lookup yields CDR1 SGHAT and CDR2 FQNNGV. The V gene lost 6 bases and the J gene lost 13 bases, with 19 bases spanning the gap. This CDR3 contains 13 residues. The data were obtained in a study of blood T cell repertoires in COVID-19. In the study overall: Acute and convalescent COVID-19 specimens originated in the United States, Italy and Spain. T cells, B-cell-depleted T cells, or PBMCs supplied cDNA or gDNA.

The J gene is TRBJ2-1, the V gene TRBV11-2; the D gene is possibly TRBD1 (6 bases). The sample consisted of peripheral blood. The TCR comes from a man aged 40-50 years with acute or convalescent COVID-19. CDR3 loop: CASSPAGVGGQFF. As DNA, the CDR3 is TGTGCCAGCAGTCCGGCAGGGGTAGGGGGTCAGTTCTTC.